The sequence of this TCR beta chain was determined in a study of beta chain features in type 1 diabetes. Overall study context: Patient and healthy donor groups were alike in age, gender and cell yields. Points from the study as a whole: TCRB rearrangement may or may not be influenced by HLA type; here this remained unresolved. Among patients, naive, central memory and Treg TCRB repertoires appeared more similar than among healthy donors.

Sequenced material consisted of expressed TCRB transcripts (all of the isolated RNA was reverse transcribed). Generated by immunoSEQ multiplex PCR, the TCRdb table keeps only in-frame clones and is missing some. The sample yields around 350,000 clones, 10% to 15% seen once. This clone was found a few times. Its target is not known. A CD45RO/CCR7/CD25/CD127/CD95/CD27 panel sorted naive, central memory, regulatory and stem cell-like memory CD4+ cells. Trimming took 5 bases from V and 7 from J; bases not matched to a gene: 9. The CDR3 consists of 15 residues. From germline, CDR1 is SGHVS and CDR2 FQNEAQ. Material: naive CD4+ T cells from blood. This receptor was obtained from a man in his late teens or twenties in good health. V usage is TRBV7-8 and J usage is TRBJ2-7; 12 bases map to TRBD2. The CDR3 protein is CASSLLAGGPREQYF. CDR3 in DNA: TGTGCCAGCAGCCTCCTAGCGGGAGGGCCGCGGGAGCAGTACTTC.